This TCR beta chain was sequenced for a study of cytomegalovirus exposure and HLA in healthy donors. General study findings and limits: For most TCR beta V segments, an earlier analysis put the productive rate at about 87% or about 30% of the time.

Vbeta (60) and Jbeta (13) primers were used in the PCR. Repertoires were generated with immunoSEQ multiplex PCR, while TCRdb's copy carries only in-frame clones and drops some. This table has some 150,000 clones, about 76% appearing once. J gave up 2 bases and V 3 bases, and 1 base lay outside the gene matches. The CDR3 has 15 residues. Germline CDR1 is WSHSY and CDR2 is SAAADI. As to this clone: Its specificity is not known.

J is TRBJ2-1 and V is TRBV10-2, with 10 bases lining up with TRBD2. The sequencing input was PBMCs. The sequence was collected from a woman in her 40s in good health and CMV-seronegative. In DNA, the CDR3 is TGCGCCAGCAGTGAAGCGGGGGGGCCCTACAATGAGCAGTTCTTC. Its translation: CASSEAGGPYNEQFF.